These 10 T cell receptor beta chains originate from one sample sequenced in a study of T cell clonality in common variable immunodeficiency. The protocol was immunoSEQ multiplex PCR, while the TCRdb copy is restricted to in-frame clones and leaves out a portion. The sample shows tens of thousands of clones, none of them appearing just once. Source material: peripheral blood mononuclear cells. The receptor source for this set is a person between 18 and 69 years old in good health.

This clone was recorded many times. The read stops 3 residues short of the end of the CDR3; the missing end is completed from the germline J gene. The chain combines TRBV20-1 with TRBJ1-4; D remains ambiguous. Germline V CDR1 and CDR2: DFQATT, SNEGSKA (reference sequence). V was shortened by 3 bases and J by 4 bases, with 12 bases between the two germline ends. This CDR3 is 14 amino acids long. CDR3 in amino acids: CSASAGAFNEKLFF. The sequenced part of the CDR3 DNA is TGCAGTGCTAGTGCAGGAGCCTTTAATGAAAAA.

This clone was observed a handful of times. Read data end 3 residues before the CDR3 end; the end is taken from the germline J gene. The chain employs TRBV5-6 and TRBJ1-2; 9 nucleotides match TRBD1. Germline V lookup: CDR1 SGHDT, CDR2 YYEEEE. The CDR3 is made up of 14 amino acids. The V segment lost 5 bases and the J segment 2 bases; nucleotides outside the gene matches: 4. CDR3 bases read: TGTGCCAGCAGAAGGGACAGGGTGAACTATGGC. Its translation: CASRRDRVNYG. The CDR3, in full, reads CASRRDRVNYGYTF.

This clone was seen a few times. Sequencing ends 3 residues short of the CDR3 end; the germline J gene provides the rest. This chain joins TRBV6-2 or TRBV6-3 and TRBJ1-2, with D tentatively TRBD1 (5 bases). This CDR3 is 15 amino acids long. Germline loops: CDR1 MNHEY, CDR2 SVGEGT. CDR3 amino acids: CASSYHQGSSYDYTF. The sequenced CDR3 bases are TGTGCCAGCAGTTATCACCAGGGCAGCTCCTACGAC.

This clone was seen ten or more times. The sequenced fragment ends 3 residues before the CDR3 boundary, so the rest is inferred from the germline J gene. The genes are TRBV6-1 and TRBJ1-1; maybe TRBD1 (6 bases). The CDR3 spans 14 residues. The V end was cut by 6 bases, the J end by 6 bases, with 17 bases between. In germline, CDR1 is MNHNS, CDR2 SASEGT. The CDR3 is CASSEQGLVAEAFF. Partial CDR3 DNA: TGTGCCAGCAGCGAACAGGGCCTGGTTGCTGAA.

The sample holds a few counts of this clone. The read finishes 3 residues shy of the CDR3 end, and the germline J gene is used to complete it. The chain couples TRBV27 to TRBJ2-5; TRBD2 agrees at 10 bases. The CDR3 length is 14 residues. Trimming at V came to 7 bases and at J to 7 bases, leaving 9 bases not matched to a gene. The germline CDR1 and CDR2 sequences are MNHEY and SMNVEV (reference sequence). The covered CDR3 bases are TGTGCCAGCAAGGAAGCGGGGGGGCCTGCGACC. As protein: CASKEAGGPAT. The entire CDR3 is CASKEAGGPATQYF.

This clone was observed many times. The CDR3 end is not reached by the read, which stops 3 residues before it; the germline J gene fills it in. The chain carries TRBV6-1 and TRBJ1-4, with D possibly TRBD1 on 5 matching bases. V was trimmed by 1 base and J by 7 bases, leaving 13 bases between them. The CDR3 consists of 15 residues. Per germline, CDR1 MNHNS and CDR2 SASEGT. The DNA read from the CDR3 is TGTGCCAGCAGTGAAGGGGGGGTGAGGAGTGAAAAA. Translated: CASSEGGVRSEK. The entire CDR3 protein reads CASSEGGVRSEKLFF.

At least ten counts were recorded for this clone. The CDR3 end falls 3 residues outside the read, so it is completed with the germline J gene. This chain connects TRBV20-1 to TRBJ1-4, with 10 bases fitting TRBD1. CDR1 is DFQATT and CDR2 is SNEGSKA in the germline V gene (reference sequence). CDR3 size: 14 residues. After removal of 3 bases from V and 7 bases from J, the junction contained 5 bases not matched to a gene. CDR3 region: CSASSGTGVEKLFF. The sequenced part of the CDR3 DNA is TGCAGTGCTAGCTCCGGGACAGGGGTTGAAAAA.

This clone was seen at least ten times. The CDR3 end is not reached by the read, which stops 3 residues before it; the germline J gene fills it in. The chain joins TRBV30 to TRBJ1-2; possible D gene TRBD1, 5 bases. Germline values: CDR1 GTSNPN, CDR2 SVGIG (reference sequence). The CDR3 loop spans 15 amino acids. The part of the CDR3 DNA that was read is TGTGCCTGGAGGACCAGCAGGAACAGGTTTACGGGC. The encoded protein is CAWRTSRNRFTG. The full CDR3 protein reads CAWRTSRNRFTGYTF.

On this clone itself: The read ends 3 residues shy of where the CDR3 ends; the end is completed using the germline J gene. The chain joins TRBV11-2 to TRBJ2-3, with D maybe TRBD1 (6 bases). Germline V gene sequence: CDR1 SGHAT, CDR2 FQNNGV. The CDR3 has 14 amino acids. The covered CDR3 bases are TGTGCCAGCAGCTTCCTTGGACAGCAAGAGACG. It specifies CASSFLGQQET. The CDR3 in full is CASSFLGQQETQYF.

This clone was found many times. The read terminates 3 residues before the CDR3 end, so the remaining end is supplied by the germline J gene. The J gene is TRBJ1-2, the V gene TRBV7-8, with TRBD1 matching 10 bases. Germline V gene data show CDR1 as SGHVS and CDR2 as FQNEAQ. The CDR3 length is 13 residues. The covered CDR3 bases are TGTGCCAGCAGCGCGACAGGGGGCGGAGGC. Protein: CASSATGGGG. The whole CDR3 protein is CASSATGGGGYTF. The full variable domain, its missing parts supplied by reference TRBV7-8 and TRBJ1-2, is GAGVSQSPRYKVAKRGQDVALRCDPISGHVSLFWYQQALGQGPEFLTYFQNEAQLDKSGLPSDRFFAERPEGSVSTLKIQRTQQEDSAVYLCASSATGGGGYTFGSGTRLTVV.